This passage covers 26 T cell receptor beta chains from one sample sequenced in a study of Graves' ophthalmopathy and Graves' hyperthyroidism. The authors amplified TCR beta CDR3 regions, and they did so from RNA transcripts for repertoire sequencing. Second-round multiplex PCR followed a first-round RT-PCR using HTBI primers. TCRdb re-called the multiplex PCR reads with MiXCR, one entry per CDR3 protein. The repertoire holds around 1.1 million distinct CDR3 sequences, with roughly two fifths as singletons. The sequenced material came from peripheral blood or thyroid tissue (not recorded which). These receptors all come from an adult man with Graves' hyperthyroidism.

The chain is built from TRBV5-4 and TRBJ1-2; perhaps TRBD1 as D (6 bases). The CDR3 length is 15 residues. CDR1 and CDR2 from the germline V gene are SGHNT and YYREEE (reference sequence). V gave up 1 base and J gave up 8 bases, with 18 bases separating them. The CDR3 spells CASSLRQGTTMGYTF. CDR3 nucleotide sequence: TGTGCCAGCAGCTTGCGTCAGGGGACTACTATGGGCTACACCTTC.

Turning to this clonotype: One base away lies a much larger clone, so this may be a sequencing read error. V is TRBV7-3 and J is TRBJ2-7, with D perhaps given as TRBD1 or TRBD2 (6 bases each). This CDR3 spans 15 amino acids. V dropped 5 bases and J dropped 4 bases, with 18 bases sitting between them. CDR1 SGHTA and CDR2 FQGTGA come from the germline V gene. Here the CDR3 reads CASSVGVGGGYEQYF. In DNA form, the CDR3 reads TGTGCCAGCAGCGTAGGTGTCGGGGGCGGGTACGAGCAGTACTTC.

This chain uses TRBV5-1 with TRBJ2-7; 10 bases line up with TRBD2. V was clipped by 4 bases and J by 9 bases; unmatched bases: 10. CDR3 length equals 14 residues. From germline, CDR1 is SGHRS and CDR2 YFSETQ. CDR3 protein: CASSRSGGAGGQYF. The CDR3 bases are TGCGCCAGCAGCCGAAGCGGGGGGGCCGGAGGGCAGTACTTC.

The chain is built from TRBV25-1 and TRBJ1-4; D uncertain. CDR3 length: 15 amino acids. Trimming took 4 bases from V and 7 from J, leaving 16 bases between them. From germline, CDR1 is MGHDK and CDR2 SYGVNS. The CDR3 protein is CASSGRGIGREKLFF. CDR3 nucleotides: TGTGCCAGCAGTGGAAGAGGGATCGGTCGTGAAAAACTGTTTTTT.

The chain is built from TRBV29-1 and TRBJ1-3; the D gene is possibly TRBD1 (5 bases). Germline V gene data show CDR1 as SQVTM and CDR2 as ANQGSEA. V lost 7 bases, J lost 2 bases, and 9 bases lay in between. The CDR3 has 12 amino acids. The CDR3: CSAGGPGNTIYF. Here the CDR3 DNA reads TGCAGCGCCGGGGGTCCTGGAAACACCATATATTTT.

The chain carries TRBV5-1 and TRBJ2-7, with D maybe TRBD1 (6 bases). The CDR3 is made up of 15 amino acids. The V gene's germline CDR1 is SGHRS and CDR2 YFSETQ. The germline V and J ends were trimmed by 4 bases and 1 base, with 15 bases remaining between them. CDR3 in amino acids: CASSPGGKLSYEQYF. The CDR3 DNA reads TGCGCCAGCAGCCCTGGGGGCAAGTTGTCCTACGAGCAGTACTTC.

The CDR3 sequence: CASSLVRAGWEQYF. CDR3 in DNA: TGTGCCAGCAGCTTGGTTCGGGCAGGGTGGGAGCAGTACTTC. The chain uses TRBV11-2 and TRBJ2-7; maybe TRBD1 (5 bases). CDR3 length: 14 residues. CDR1 and CDR2 from the germline V gene are SGHAT and FQNNGV. V lost 3 bases and J lost 7, with 16 bases in between.

This clonotype was detected many times. This chain's CDR3 is CASSAYRDSRYGYTF. The CDR3 DNA follows: TGTGCCAGCAGCGCATACAGGGATTCGCGCTATGGCTACACCTTC. The rearrangement uses TRBV9 and TRBJ1-2; possibly TRBD1 for D (6 bases). V shed 3 bases and J shed 4 bases, with 16 bases lying between them. Germline V gene data show CDR1 as SGDLS and CDR2 as YYNGEE. CDR3 length: 15 amino acids.

As concerns this clonotype: The conserved phenylalanine or tryptophan is not found at the CDR3 terminus, so this likely reflects a read error. Because the CDR3's place on the DNA is in doubt, the DNA is left out and the CDR3 is given as listed by TCRdb. The J gene is TRBJ2-5, the V gene TRBV14. The CDR3 numbers 11 amino acids, ends counted. Germline V gene sequence: CDR1 SGHDN, CDR2 FVKESK. Here the CDR3 reads CASSQEGRSYS.

This chain joins TRBV6-5 and TRBJ2-7; D not resolved. Deletions cut 6 bases from V and 0 bases from J, with 12 bases between. Germline CDR1 MNHEY, CDR2 SVGAGI. The CDR3 consists of 14 residues. CDR3 protein: CASSVGLLSYEQYF. CDR3 bases: TGTGCCAGCAGCGTCGGTTTGCTCTCCTACGAGCAGTACTTC.

This clonotype was detected only once. V is TRBV7-2 and J is TRBJ1-6; 7 bases map to TRBD1. V lost 5 bases, J lost 11 bases, and 15 bases stayed unmatched. In germline, CDR1 is SGHTA, CDR2 FQGNSA. The CDR3 is made up of 16 amino acids. The CDR3 loop reads CASSVGGGRQGTPLHF. DNA of the CDR3: TGTGCCAGCAGCGTAGGCGGTGGGCGACAGGGAACACCCCTCCACTTT.

This chain connects TRBV4-2 to TRBJ2-5; 15 nucleotides match TRBD2. Germline V gives CDR1 LGHNA, CDR2 YNFKEQ. V lost 0 bases, J lost 5 bases, and 7 bases stayed unmatched. The CDR3 is 18 amino acids. The CDR3, as DNA: TGTGCCAGCAGCCAAGAGATCGGACTAGCGGGAGGGGGCGAGACCCAGTACTTC. As protein: CASSQEIGLAGGGETQYF.

The table lists this clonotype with many counts. The rearrangement links TRBV12-3 or TRBV12-4 to TRBJ2-7; D gene unclear. The CDR3 runs 13 residues. The V and J ends lost 2 bases and 1 base respectively, with 6 bases between them. The CDR3 sequence is CASSLTTSYEQYF. The CDR3 DNA reads TGTGCCAGCAGTTTAACTACGTCCTACGAGCAGTACTTC.

In this sample, this clonotype turned up many times. This chain uses TRBV19 with TRBJ1-2, with D perhaps TRBD1 (5 bases). Trimming took 6 bases from V and 2 from J, leaving 13 bases between them. The CDR3 totals 14 residues. CDR1 is LNHDA and CDR2 is SQIVND in the germline V gene (reference sequence). The CDR3 bases are TGTGCCAGTAGGACACAGGCATCGAACTATGGCTACACCTTC. Residues: CASRTQASNYGYTF.

This clonotype was seen many times. The V call is TRBV24-1, the J call TRBJ2-7; the D call may be TRBD1 or TRBD2 (5 bases each). The CDR3 consists of 13 residues. The germline V gene encodes CDR1 KGHDR and CDR2 SFDVKD. V was shortened by 3 bases and J by 6 bases, with 11 bases between the two germline ends. CDR3 protein: CATSDPGRGEQYF. In nucleotides, the CDR3 is TGTGCCACCAGTGATCCGGGACGGGGCGAGCAGTACTTC.

There are many counts of this clonotype. This chain joins TRBV2 and TRBJ1-1; the match to TRBD1 covers 10 bases. The ends lost 6 bases at V and 5 bases at J; junction bases unmatched: 6. The CDR3 is 14 residues long. Germline lookup yields CDR1 SNHLY and CDR2 FYNNEI. Written as DNA, the CDR3 is TGTGCCAGCAGACCGGGACAGGGGAAAACTGAAGCTTTCTTT. Translation: CASRPGQGKTEAFF.

This clonotype was detected many times. The chain recombines TRBV25-1 with TRBJ1-2; possible D gene TRBD1, 6 bases. The germline V gene encodes CDR1 MGHDK and CDR2 SYGVNS. V was clipped by 3 bases and J by 7 bases, with 15 bases between them. CDR3 size: 14 residues. CDR3 nucleotide sequence: TGTGCCAGCAGTGAGATCGGGGGGGCTTTTGGCTACACCTTC. Its translation: CASSEIGGAFGYTF.

The chain links TRBV12-3 or TRBV12-4 to TRBJ2-7; D remains unclear. V was shortened by 2 bases and J by 3 bases, with 11 bases between the two germline ends. This CDR3 is 14 amino acids long. This CDR3 reads CASSLRAVHYEQYF. DNA for the CDR3: TGTGCCAGCAGTTTACGGGCGGTCCACTACGAGCAGTACTTC.

This clonotype turned up a few times. This sequence joins TRBV2 and TRBJ1-5, with unresolved D. With 5 bases removed from V and 4 bases from J, the gap between germline ends came to 12 bases. Germline V gives CDR1 SNHLY, CDR2 FYNNEI. The CDR3 is 14 amino acids. The DNA for the CDR3 is TGTGCCAGCAGTTCAAGGACCAGAAATCAGCCCCAGCATTTT. The encoded protein is CASSSRTRNQPQHF.

Turning to this clonotype: Sequence at one end of the junction differs from germline and may be a read error. DNA of the CDR3: TGCGCCAGCAGCCATCGAACGAAGGGGCACACTGAAGCTTTCTTT. Amino acids: CASSHRTKGHTEAFF. The chain recombines TRBV9 with TRBJ1-1, with D possibly being TRBD1 (5 bases). This CDR3 has 15 amino acids. CDR1 and CDR2 (germline): SGDLS, YYNGEE.

On this clonotype itself: A much larger clone differs from this one at a single base, so this may be a read error. V usage is TRBV7-8 and J usage is TRBJ1-6; 9 positions match TRBD1. V lost 5 bases and J lost 11; bases outside the gene matches: 7. The CDR3 has 14 amino acids. Germline CDR1 reads SGHVS; CDR2 reads FQNEAQ. The CDR3 DNA follows: TGTGCCAGCAGCCAGGGACAGGGCCGTCCACCCCTCCACTTT. As protein: CASSQGQGRPPLHF.

A remark on this clonotype: A read error is possible here, since a much larger clone lies one base away. V usage is TRBV2 and J usage is TRBJ1-2; the D gene is possibly TRBD1 (5 bases). CDR3 size: 12 residues. The germline CDR1 and CDR2 sequences are SNHLY and FYNNEI. Trimming removed 8 bases from V and 3 bases from J, with 10 bases in between. The CDR3 spells CASLRADYGYTF. The DNA for the CDR3 is TGTGCCAGCCTCAGGGCGGACTATGGCTACACCTTC.

Turning to this clonotype: This sequence may be a read error, since a much larger clone differs from it by one base. V gene TRBV7-2 combines with J gene TRBJ2-7; 7 positions match TRBD1. Germline V gene data show CDR1 as SGHTA and CDR2 as FQGNSA. The V and J ends lost 1 base and 0 bases, in that order; junction bases with no gene match: 3. The CDR3 sequence is 15 residues long. CDR3 sequence reads: CASSLDWDSSYEQYF. The CDR3 DNA sequence: TGTGCCAGCAGCTTAGACTGGGACAGCTCCTACGAGCAGTACTTC. The full variable domain, rest sourced from reference TRBV7-2 and TRBJ2-7, is GAGVSQSPSNKVTEKGKDVELRCDPISGHTALYWYRQSLGQGLEFLIYFQGNSAPDKSGLPSDRFSAERTGGSVSTLTIQRTQQEDSAVYLCASSLDWDSSYEQYFGPGTRLTVT.

The V gene is TRBV7-3, the J gene TRBJ2-3; D not resolved. The V end was cut by 2 bases, the J end by 4 bases, with 7 bases between. The germline gives CDR1 SGHTA, CDR2 FQGTGA. The CDR3 has 13 residues. CDR3 nucleotide sequence: TGTGCCAGCAGCTTATCCGGTCCAGATACGCAGTATTTT. Amino acids: CASSLSGPDTQYF.

The chain links TRBV10-1 to TRBJ1-6; TRBD1 might be the D (5 bases). V was cut by 0 bases and J by 8 bases, with 5 bases left in between. CDR3 length equals 13 residues. CDR1 WNHNN and CDR2 SYGVQD come from the germline V gene (reference sequence). CDR3 in DNA: TGCGCCAGCAGTGAGTCAGGGGATTCACCCCTCCACTTT. Its translation: CASSESGDSPLHF.

The chain uses TRBV29-1 and TRBJ2-3; 8 bases are a match to TRBD2. The CDR3 is made up of 15 amino acids. V gave up 0 bases and J gave up 6 bases; unmatched junction bases: 8. CDR1 and CDR2 from the germline V gene are SQVTM and ANQGSEA. The CDR3 coding sequence is TGCAGCGTTGAAGATGGGACGGGAGGGCCCGATACGCAGTATTTT. Translating gives CSVEDGTGGPDTQYF.